This passage covers 15 T cell receptor beta chains from one sample sequenced in a study of vaccination effects on CD4 cells after COVID-19. For these receptors, no antigen is known. Antigen-specific CD4+ T cells were first expanded with viral peptide pools by the ViraFEST assay and only then sequenced. Subsequent to a culture period of 10 days, CD4+ T cells were isolated. Each person got two doses of an mRNA SARS-CoV-2 vaccine, BNT162b2 or mRNA-1273. TCRdb's table, derived via immunoSEQ multiplex PCR, lists solely in-frame clones and lacks some. The sample records tens of thousands of clones, roughly three quarters being singletons. The material sequenced was CD4+ T cells from PBMCs cultured with HCoV-OC43 spike peptides, taken after COVID-19 vaccination. Subset reported: HCoV-OC43 spike overlapping peptide pool stimulation. The receptor source for this set is a human donor who received a COVID-19 vaccine.

The genes are TRBV9 and TRBJ2-5, with 11 bases fitting TRBD2. V dropped 5 bases and J dropped 1; count of bases not matched to a gene: 10. Germline V gene data show CDR1 as SGDLS and CDR2 as YYNGEE. The CDR3 spans 17 residues. CDR3 amino acids: CASSRRFSGGVQETQYF. The DNA of the CDR3 is TGTGCCAGCAGTCGCCGATTTAGCGGGGGGGTCCAAGAGACCCAGTACTTC.

The rearrangement links TRBV7-9 to TRBJ1-2, with 9 bases aligning to TRBD1. J lost 8 bases, V lost 5 bases, and 18 bases had no gene match. This CDR3 comprises 17 residues. The germline V gene encodes CDR1 SEHNR and CDR2 FQNEAQ (reference sequence). The CDR3 nucleotides are TGTGCCAGCAGCCGCATTAACCGGGACAGGGAATTTTTGGGCTACACCTTC. Its protein product is CASSRINRDREFLGYTF.

The CDR3 reads CASSYLQGYTIYF. In DNA form, the CDR3 reads TGTGCCAGCAGTTATCTACAGGGTTACACCATATATTTT. The chain couples TRBV6-2 or TRBV6-3 to TRBJ1-3; weak D call: TRBD1 (6 bases). The CDR3 runs 13 residues. Looked up from germline, CDR1 is MNHEY and CDR2 is SVGEGT. Trimming took off 3 bases at V and 8 bases at J, with 11 bases between the two ends.

The chain is built from TRBV9 and TRBJ1-2; 11 bases align to TRBD1. After removal of 3 bases from V and 7 bases from J, the junction contained 8 bases not matched to a gene. Germline lookup yields CDR1 SGDLS and CDR2 YYNGEE. CDR3 size: 15 residues. CDR3 in amino acids: CASSARTGGVGGYTF. Here the CDR3 DNA reads TGTGCCAGCAGCGCCAGGACAGGGGGCGTTGGTGGCTACACCTTC.

The V call is TRBV7-2, the J call TRBJ1-5; 9 nucleotides line up with TRBD1. CDR1 SGHTA and CDR2 FQGNSA come from the germline V gene. The CDR3 is 17 amino acids. V was pared by 3 bases and J by 5 bases, with 11 bases of the junction left unmatched. The CDR3 DNA follows: TGTGCCAGCAGCTTCGGGACAGGGACTTTGATTTATCAGCCCCAGCATTTT. Translation gives CASSFGTGTLIYQPQHF.

The V call is TRBV4-1, the J call TRBJ2-5; D ambiguous. Trimming removed 0 bases from V and 1 base from J, with 6 bases in between. Germline V gene lookup returns CDR1 MGHRA and CDR2 YSYEKL. This CDR3 contains 14 residues. CDR3 bases: TGCGCCAGCAGCCAAGATACCGTCCAAGAGACCCAGTACTTC. This sequence encodes CASSQDTVQETQYF.

The rearrangement uses TRBV5-1 and TRBJ1-2; TRBD1 matches 11 bases. V was clipped by 2 bases and J by 5 bases; unmatched bases: 2. The length of the CDR3 is 14 residues. CDR1 is SGHRS, CDR2 YFSETQ, per germline. This CDR3 is CASSFGQGAYGYTF. The CDR3 DNA follows: TGCGCCAGCAGCTTCGGACAGGGGGCTTATGGCTACACCTTC.

The chain couples TRBV15 to TRBJ1-1; D unresolved. Germline CDR1 and CDR2: LNHNV and YYDKDF (reference sequence). This CDR3 is built from 13 residues. V dropped 0 bases and J dropped 3 bases, with 5 bases sitting between them. The CDR3 region is CATSRDRHTEAFF. CDR3 DNA: TGTGCCACCAGCAGAGATAGGCACACTGAAGCTTTCTTT.

The gene calls are TRBV6-1 and TRBJ2-5, with TRBD2 identical over 7 bases. Germline V lookup: CDR1 MNHNS, CDR2 SASEGT. The CDR3 loop spans 15 amino acids. V lost 0 bases to trimming and J lost 1 base; unmatched junction nucleotides: 2. The CDR3 DNA is TGTGCCAGCAGTGAAGCCTGGACTAGCCAAGAGACCCAGTACTTC. Translated: CASSEAWTSQETQYF.

V gene TRBV28 combines with J gene TRBJ1-2; no clear D gene. This CDR3 contains 12 residues. Germline assignment: CDR1 MDHEN and CDR2 SYDVKM. V lost 2 bases to trimming and J lost 5 bases, with 6 bases between them. The CDR3: CASSLMPYGYTF. Written as DNA, the CDR3 is TGTGCCAGCAGTTTAATGCCGTATGGCTACACCTTC.

The rearrangement joins TRBV2 to TRBJ1-5, with D maybe TRBD1 (5 bases). The V end lost 4 bases, the J end lost 4 bases, and 11 bases lay between the germline ends. This CDR3 has 14 residues. Germline assignment: CDR1 SNHLY and CDR2 FYNNEI. The CDR3 DNA follows: TGTGCCAGCAGTGGGGGGGGGAGTAATCAGCCCCAGCATTTT. Translated, it gives CASSGGGSNQPQHF. Full variable domain (missing parts from reference TRBV2 and TRBJ1-5): EPEVTQTPSHQVTQMGQEVILRCVPISNHLYFYWYRQILGQKVEFLVSFYNNEISEKSEIFDDQFSVERPDGSNFTLKIRSTKLEDSAMYFCASSGGGSNQPQHFGDGTRLSIL.

The sample holds a few counts of this clone. This sequence joins TRBV18 and TRBJ1-2, with D possibly matching TRBD1 (5 bases). The CDR3 consists of 15 residues. Per germline, CDR1 KGHSH and CDR2 LQKENI. The germline V and J ends were trimmed by 4 bases and 3 bases, with 15 bases remaining between them. The CDR3 nucleotides read TGTGCCAGCTCACGAACGGAGGGAGGGGACTATGGCTACACCTTC. Protein product: CASSRTEGGDYGYTF.

This chain links TRBV6-2 or TRBV6-3 with TRBJ1-2, with no clear D. Trimming took off 2 bases at V and 5 bases at J, with 12 bases between the two ends. The CDR3 totals 14 residues. The germline gives CDR1 MNHEY, CDR2 SVGEGT. DNA of the CDR3: TGTGCCAGCAGTTACGGGCAGGTGGCTTATGGCTACACCTTC. Residues: CASSYGQVAYGYTF.

The CDR3 loop is CASSDSGFRHTGELFF. Written as DNA, the CDR3 is TGTGCCAGCAGTGACAGCGGGTTCCGTCACACCGGGGAGCTGTTTTTT. V usage is TRBV6-4 and J usage is TRBJ2-2, with a weak D call TRBD2 (6 bases). V dropped 2 bases and J dropped 3 bases, with 13 bases sitting between them. The CDR3 covers 16 residues. Germline CDR1 is MRHNA and CDR2 is SNTAGT.

The chain has TRBV2 and TRBJ2-4, with D possibly TRBD1 on 5 matching bases. The V end lost 1 base, the J end lost 1 base, and 11 bases lay between the germline ends. The CDR3 contains 16 residues. In germline, CDR1 is SNHLY, CDR2 FYNNEI. Written as DNA, the CDR3 is TGTGCCAGCAGTGAAGATAGGGGAACGGCCAAAAACATTCAGTACTTC. It specifies CASSEDRGTAKNIQYF.